The clone carrying this T cell receptor (beta chain) showed up many times. The V gene's germline CDR1 is SGHRS and CDR2 YFSETQ. Trimming removed 0 bases from V and 5 bases from J; junction bases left unmatched: 18. This CDR3 has 19 residues. These data are taken from a study of early T cells in non-severe SARS-CoV-2 infection. Each CDR3 protein gets one entry after TCRdb re-called the 5' RACE reads with MiXCR. The sample carries more than 45,000 distinct CDR3 sequences, less than 9.5% recorded once. The rearrangement joins TRBV5-1 to TRBJ2-7; the match to TRBD2 covers 9 bases. The sequencing sample was made of whole blood. The clonotype was recovered from an adult who was a healthcare worker with PCR-confirmed SARS-CoV-2 infection or an uninfected control (not recorded which). The CDR3 sequence: CASSLVGPGLASPVDEQYF. The CDR3 bases are TGCGCCAGCAGCTTGGTAGGCCCAGGACTAGCGAGCCCAGTGGACGAGCAGTACTTC. Looking up the rest from reference TRBV5-1 and TRBJ2-7 gives the full variable domain: KAGVTQTPRYLIKTRGQQVTLSCSPISGHRSVSWYQQTPGQGLQFLFEYFSETQRNKGNFPGRFSGRQFSNSRSEMNVSTLELGDSALYLCASSLVGPGLASPVDEQYFGPGTRLTVT.